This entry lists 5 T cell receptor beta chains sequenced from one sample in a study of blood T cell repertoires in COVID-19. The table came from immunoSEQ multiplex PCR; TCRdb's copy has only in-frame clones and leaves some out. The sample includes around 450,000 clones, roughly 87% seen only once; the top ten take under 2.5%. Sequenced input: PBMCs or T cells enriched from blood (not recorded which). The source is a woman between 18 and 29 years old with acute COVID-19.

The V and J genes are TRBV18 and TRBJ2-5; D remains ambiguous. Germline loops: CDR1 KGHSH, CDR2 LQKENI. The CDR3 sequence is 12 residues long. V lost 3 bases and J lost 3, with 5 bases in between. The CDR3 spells CASSPIEETQYF. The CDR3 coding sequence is TGTGCCAGCTCACCCATAGAAGAGACCCAGTACTTC.

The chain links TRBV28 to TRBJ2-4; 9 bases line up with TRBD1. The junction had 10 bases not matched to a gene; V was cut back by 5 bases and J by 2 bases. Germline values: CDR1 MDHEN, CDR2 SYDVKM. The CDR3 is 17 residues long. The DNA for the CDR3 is TGTGCCAGCAGTGAACCCGGGACAGGGTTGTCCAAAAACATTCAGTACTTC. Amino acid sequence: CASSEPGTGLSKNIQYF.

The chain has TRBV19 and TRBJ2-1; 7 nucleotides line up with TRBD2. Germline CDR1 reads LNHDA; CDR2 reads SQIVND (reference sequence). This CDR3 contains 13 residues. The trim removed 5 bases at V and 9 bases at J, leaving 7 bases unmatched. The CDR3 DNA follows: TGTGCCAGTAGTTGGAGGGAGGGCCTTGAGCAGTTCTTC. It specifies CASSWREGLEQFF.

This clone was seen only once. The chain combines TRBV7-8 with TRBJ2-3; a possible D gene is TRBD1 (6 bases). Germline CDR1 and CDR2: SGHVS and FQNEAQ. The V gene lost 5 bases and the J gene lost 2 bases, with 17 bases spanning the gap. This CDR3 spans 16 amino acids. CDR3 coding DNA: TGTGCCAGCAGCCTAAAACAGGGTTTAGACACAGATACGCAGTATTTT. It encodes CASSLKQGLDTDTQYF. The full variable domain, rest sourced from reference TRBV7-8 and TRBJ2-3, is GAGVSQSPRYKVAKRGQDVALRCDPISGHVSLFWYQQALGQGPEFLTYFQNEAQLDKSGLPSDRFFAERPEGSVSTLKIQRTQQEDSAVYLCASSLKQGLDTDTQYFGPGTRLTVL.

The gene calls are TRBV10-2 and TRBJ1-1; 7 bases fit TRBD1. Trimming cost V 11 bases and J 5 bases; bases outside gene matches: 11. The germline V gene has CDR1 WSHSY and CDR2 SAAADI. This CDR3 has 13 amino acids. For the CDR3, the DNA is TGCGCCGGAAGACAGGGCCGGGAGACTGAAGCTTTCTTT. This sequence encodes CAGRQGRETEAFF.